This is a list of T cell receptor beta chains from one sample in a study of siplizumab effects on memory and regulatory T cells. Data came from immunoSEQ multiplex PCR; TCRdb stores just in-frame clones and leaves some out. This sample yields under 110,000 clones, of which 85% to 95% are seen a single time; 9.5% to 15% belongs to the top ten. The sequenced sample consisted of non-Treg CD4+ T cells sorted from blood. The receptor set was obtained from a human donor in good health. CDR3s leave out the opening cysteine and the closing phenylalanine or tryptophan. Each record gives: J gene, V gene, CDR3 protein.

J gene: TRBJ2-1
V gene: TRBV2
CDR3 protein: ASSGGRDSYNEQF

J gene: TRBJ2-7
V gene: TRBV29-1
CDR3 protein: SVEDNPYEQY

J gene: TRBJ2-3
V gene: TRBV9
CDR3 protein: ASSKGAFSTDTQY

J gene: TRBJ1-3
V gene: TRBV18
CDR3 protein: ASSPDWGTSGNTIY

J gene: TRBJ2-5
V gene: TRBV6-5
CDR3 protein: ASSYFGLAGETQY

J gene: TRBJ2-6
V gene: TRBV15
CDR3 protein: ATSRSGQISGANVLT

J gene: TRBJ1-1
V gene: TRBV29-1
CDR3 protein: SVVSRVNTEAF

J gene: TRBJ2-3
V gene: TRBV7-2
CDR3 protein: ASSLLYGDGLTDTQY

J gene: TRBJ2-3
V gene: TRBV7-9
CDR3 protein: ASSLAVETQY

J gene: TRBJ1-2
V gene: TRBV21-1
CDR3 protein: ASSKTGSLGYT

J gene: TRBJ1-2
V gene: TRBV7-9
CDR3 protein: ASSWRQGADYGYT

J gene: TRBJ2-4
V gene: TRBV19
CDR3 protein: ASTELGAKNIQY

J gene: TRBJ2-2
V gene: TRBV19
CDR3 protein: ATKDLNTGELF

J gene: TRBJ1-4
V gene: TRBV29-1
CDR3 protein: SGWDRGLEKLF

J gene: TRBJ2-2
V gene: TRBV29-1
CDR3 protein: SVGGSGNTGELF

J gene: TRBJ2-1
V gene: TRBV4-2
CDR3 protein: ASSQVASQGYNEQF

J gene: TRBJ2-5
V gene: TRBV7-8
CDR3 protein: ASSPRTSGRLETQY

J gene: TRBJ1-2
V gene: TRBV5-4
CDR3 protein: ASSSSGQGNYGYT

J gene: TRBJ1-1
V gene: TRBV21-1
CDR3 protein: ASSLRGNTEAF

J gene: TRBJ2-7
V gene: TRBV19
CDR3 protein: ASNQQGSRHEQY

J gene: TRBJ1-1
V gene: TRBV7-2
CDR3 protein: ASSPRGYTRTTEAF

J gene: TRBJ1-4
V gene: TRBV7-9
CDR3 protein: ASSPAGRGEKLF

J gene: TRBJ2-2
V gene: TRBV29-1
CDR3 protein: SVVKVSGDGTGELF

J gene: TRBJ2-7
V gene: TRBV6-5
CDR3 protein: ASRREAEQY

J gene: TRBJ2-6
V gene: TRBV12-5
CDR3 protein: ASGLVLGQGAAGTNVLT

J gene: TRBJ1-2
V gene: TRBV20-1
CDR3 protein: SASAEYGYT

J gene: TRBJ2-1
V gene: TRBV19
CDR3 protein: ASSHRDAGRDEQF

J gene: TRBJ2-1
V gene: TRBV5-5
CDR3 protein: ASSKDSGQYNEQF

J gene: TRBJ2-5
V gene: TRBV2
CDR3 protein: ASRRRSGQETQY

J gene: TRBJ2-7
V gene: TRBV14
CDR3 protein: ASSQGTGWYEQY

J gene: TRBJ2-1
V gene: TRBV7-9
CDR3 protein: ASSQEGPYEQF

J gene: TRBJ2-3
V gene: TRBV5-1
CDR3 protein: ASSLVLASPGTDTQY

J gene: TRBJ2-7
V gene: TRBV10-2
CDR3 protein: ASSEPGGEQY

J gene: TRBJ2-7
V gene: TRBV7-9
CDR3 protein: ASSLAVGYEQY

J gene: TRBJ1-2
V gene: TRBV27
CDR3 protein: ASSPDGNYGYT

J gene: TRBJ2-1
V gene: TRBV30
CDR3 protein: AWSRTRTSESYNEQF

J gene: TRBJ1-2
V gene: TRBV4-1
CDR3 protein: ASSQVPRTDQLRGYT

J gene: TRBJ1-6
V gene: TRBV27
CDR3 protein: ASRRQINSPLH

J gene: TRBJ2-3
V gene: TRBV6-5
CDR3 protein: ASSYSARSTDTQY

J gene: TRBJ2-5
V gene: TRBV10-3
CDR3 protein: AISAKGEY

J gene: TRBJ2-7
V gene: TRBV28
CDR3 protein: ASSFVGGSSYEQY

J gene: TRBJ2-2
V gene: TRBV19
CDR3 protein: ASRTTGGSGELF

J gene: TRBJ2-7
V gene: TRBV30
CDR3 protein: AWSLRTGGEQY